The T cell receptor (beta chain) described here comes from a study of OX40 agonist ivuxolimab in advanced cancers. Study summary: The drug used for patients, ivuxolimab, was an agonistic anti-OX40 (CD134) antibody. Participants averaged approximately 60 years of age (range 23 to 79) and were roughly 80% male.

Per germline, CDR1 SGHRS and CDR2 YFSETQ. Deletions cut 0 bases from V and 4 bases from J, with 13 bases between. This CDR3 is 15 amino acids long. Findings and limits, study-wide: Mean expanded clone counts were higher in CD8+ than CD4+ T cells. The work left the antigen specificity of expanded peripheral T cells undetermined.

With regard to this clone: The antigen is unknown.

Data came from immunoSEQ multiplex PCR; TCRdb stores just in-frame clones and leaves some out. The profile shows under 65,000 clones, 80% to 95% of them singletons. The sample consisted of CD4+ or CD8+ T cells sorted from blood, taken in a trial of the OX40 agonist ivuxolimab. The genes are TRBV5-1 and TRBJ2-5; D not resolved. The sequence derives from an adult with an advanced solid tumor such as melanoma, head and neck, liver or kidney cancer. Here the CDR3 DNA reads TGCGCCAGCAGCTTGGACCCGATGAGAGGAGAGACCCAGTACTTC. This codes for CASSLDPMRGETQYF.